This T cell receptor (beta chain) was sequenced during a study of blood T cell repertoires in COVID-19. As for the study in general: The United States, Italy and Spain provided the acute and convalescent COVID-19 samples. The cDNA or gDNA used as material had been derived from T cells, B-cell-depleted T cells, or PBMCs.

The CDR3 has 16 amino acids. V was trimmed by 7 bases and J by 5 bases, leaving 21 bases between them. The germline CDR1 and CDR2 sequences are SEHNR and FQNEAQ (reference sequence). Per the original methods: The assay estimated nucleated cells by amplifying reference gene primers. Using immunoSEQ multiplex PCR, the repertoire was profiled, and TCRdb retains in-frame clones only, with some absent. V and J calls and clone size are as listed in that table; D and trimming were resolved from the DNA. The data contain 40,000 to 50,000 clones, roughly nine tenths of them singletons. The J gene is TRBJ2-1, the V gene TRBV7-9; D possibly corresponds to TRBD2 (7 bases). The TCR comes from a human donor in a cohort sampled during active COVID-19. Sequencing was performed on peripheral blood. CDR3 sequence reads: CASTNPGGPPDNEQFF. Here the CDR3 DNA reads TGTGCCAGCACCAACCCGGGGGGCCCACCCGACAATGAGCAGTTCTTC.